The present entry profiles one T cell receptor beta chain with its context. The target antigen is unknown. The data were obtained in a study of T cell responses to AZD1222 COVID-19 vaccine. Some second doses came at about 4 weeks and others at about 12 weeks; these were pooled. Germline V gene data show CDR1 as SNHLY and CDR2 as FYNNEI. V lost 8 bases and J 2 bases, leaving 24 bases between the germline ends. This CDR3 has 17 amino acids. General study findings and limits: Nearly half of spike-specific TCRs reportedly target unmutated variant regions.

Sequencing used immunoSEQ multiplex PCR; TCRdb keeps in-frame clones, though not all of them. The table has 100,000 to 150,000 clones, more than 80% seen once. Sample: peripheral blood, taken 28 days after the second AZD1222 dose. The J gene is TRBJ1-1, the V gene TRBV2, with TRBD1 as a possible D gene (6 bases). This receptor was taken from an adult who received the AZD1222 COVID-19 vaccine. The CDR3 loop is CASGRGQMILGNTEAFF. The CDR3 DNA is TGTGCCAGCGGGCGGGGGCAGATGATTTTGGGTAACACTGAAGCTTTCTTT.